This entry lists 9 T cell receptor beta chains sequenced from one sample in a study of neurological immune-mediated disorders. TCRdb redid the calling of the 5' RACE reads with MiXCR, one entry per CDR3 protein. The profile shows some 20,000 distinct CDR3 sequences, less than 11% of them singletons. Sequenced material: PBMCs. These receptors were collected from a woman aged 55-69 years with HTLV-1-associated myelopathy (HAM/TSP).

This clonotype was counted ten times or more. J is TRBJ1-1 and V is TRBV29-1; 9 nucleotides align to TRBD1. The V gene's germline CDR1 is SQVTM and CDR2 ANQGSEA. The CDR3 totals 14 residues. The DNA of the CDR3 is TGCAGTGGAGGACAGGGGAGGTTGGACACTGAAGCTTTCTTT. It translates to CSGGQGRLDTEAFF.

This clonotype was found many times. This chain links TRBV6-5 with TRBJ1-1; D is possibly TRBD1 (5 bases). From germline, CDR1 is MNHEY and CDR2 SVGAGI. The CDR3 runs to 14 residues. The V gene lost 2 bases and the J gene lost 7 bases, with 14 bases spanning the gap. Written as DNA, the CDR3 is TGTGCCAGCAGTTACCTTTTCGGTCAGGGTGAAGCTTTCTTT. It yields the protein CASSYLFGQGEAFF.

This clonotype has at least ten counts. V usage is TRBV20-1 and J usage is TRBJ2-7, with TRBD2 as a possible D gene (7 bases). With 3 bases removed from V and 6 bases from J, the gap between germline ends came to 12 bases. The CDR3 is 12 amino acids. Germline-derived CDR1 and CDR2 are DFQATT and SNEGSKA (reference sequence). CDR3 in DNA: TGCAGTGCTAGTGAGGGGGGGAGCGAGCAGTACTTC. Translation gives CSASEGGSEQYF.

This clonotype was recorded many times. This CDR3 is CASSRRGNEQFF. The CDR3 coding sequence is TGTGCCAGCAGTCGACGGGGCAATGAGCAGTTCTTC. This chain joins TRBV7-8 and TRBJ2-1; D may be TRBD2 (5 bases). In germline, CDR1 is SGHVS, CDR2 FQNEAQ. The V gene lost 6 bases and the J gene lost 6 bases, with 9 bases spanning the gap. The CDR3 sequence is 12 residues long.

This clonotype was seen many times. CDR3 protein: CASSPGGGADTQYF. The DNA for the CDR3 is TGCGCCAGCAGCCCCGGCGGTGGGGCAGATACGCAGTATTTT. The chain couples TRBV5-1 to TRBJ2-3; D is ambiguous. With 4 bases removed from V and 4 bases from J, the gap between germline ends came to 13 bases. Germline lookup yields CDR1 SGHRS and CDR2 YFSETQ. This CDR3 has 14 amino acids.

This clonotype was picked up many times. The V and J genes are TRBV15 and TRBJ2-7, with TRBD2 as a possible D gene (6 bases). The CDR3 is 19 residues long. Germline V gives CDR1 LNHNV, CDR2 YYDKDF (reference sequence). V lost 0 bases and J lost 0, with 21 bases in between. DNA of the CDR3: TGTGCCACCAGCAGAGATGTCGCCCCTGGGCCGGGAGACTCCTACGAGCAGTACTTC. Amino acid sequence: CATSRDVAPGPGDSYEQYF.

Only one count was recorded for this clonotype. This may arise from a read error, as a much more abundant clone is one base away. The chain is built from TRBV20-1 and TRBJ2-7, with a tentative D call TRBD2 (5 bases). The CDR3 spans 14 residues. Per the germline V gene, CDR1 is DFQATT and CDR2 is SNEGSKA (reference sequence). In DNA form, the CDR3 reads TGCAGTTCTAGAGAGTCAGGACGGTCGGGGGAGCAGTACTTC. The encoded protein is CSSRESGRSGEQYF.

This clonotype was observed many times. The chain carries TRBV21-1 and TRBJ1-4; the table's D call, TRBD1, has no DNA check behind it. TRBV21-1 is given as a pseudogene. The length of the CDR3 is 17 residues. The chain's CDR3 is CASSKAPGQGTNEKLFF. The CDR3 DNA follows: TGTGCCAGCAGCAAAGCCCCGGGACAGGGGACTAATGAAAAACTGTTTTTT.

This clonotype has at least ten counts. The chain recombines TRBV20-1 with TRBJ1-4; D gene uncertain. The germline gives CDR1 DFQATT, CDR2 SNEGSKA (reference sequence). There are 13 residues in the CDR3. Trimming removed 3 bases from V and 4 bases from J, with 9 bases in between. The DNA of the CDR3 is TGCAGTGCTAGCAACAGCTTTAATGAAAAACTGTTTTTT. It encodes CSASNSFNEKLFF.